This TCR beta chain was sequenced for a study of T cells in Graves' hyperthyroidism and ophthalmopathy. General study points: The blood repertoire included most of the expanded thyroid clonotypes above 0.001. Ophthalmopathy cases were set apart from stable hyperthyroidism by a 13 V-J model.

TCR beta CDR3 regions were amplified from RNA. First-round RT-PCR of the TCR CDR3 relied on the HTBI primer set. TCRdb re-called the multiplex PCR reads with MiXCR, one entry per CDR3 protein. The table shows hundreds of thousands of distinct CDR3 sequences, with roughly 15% occurring only once. PBMCs were derived from about 9.1 ml fresh peripheral blood. The CDR3 totals 13 residues. Looked up from germline, CDR1 is DFQATT and CDR2 is SNEGSKA (reference sequence). Deletions cut 3 bases from V and 5 bases from J, with 8 bases between. This clonotype has a count of ten or more. The antigen is unknown. Sequencing input: blood. The clonotype was recovered from a woman aged 45-65 years with Graves' ophthalmopathy. J is TRBJ1-6 and V is TRBV20-1; D is possibly TRBD1 (6 bases). CDR3 sequence: CSASQGNNSPLHF. As DNA, the CDR3 is TGCAGTGCTAGTCAGGGGAATAATTCACCCCTCCACTTT.